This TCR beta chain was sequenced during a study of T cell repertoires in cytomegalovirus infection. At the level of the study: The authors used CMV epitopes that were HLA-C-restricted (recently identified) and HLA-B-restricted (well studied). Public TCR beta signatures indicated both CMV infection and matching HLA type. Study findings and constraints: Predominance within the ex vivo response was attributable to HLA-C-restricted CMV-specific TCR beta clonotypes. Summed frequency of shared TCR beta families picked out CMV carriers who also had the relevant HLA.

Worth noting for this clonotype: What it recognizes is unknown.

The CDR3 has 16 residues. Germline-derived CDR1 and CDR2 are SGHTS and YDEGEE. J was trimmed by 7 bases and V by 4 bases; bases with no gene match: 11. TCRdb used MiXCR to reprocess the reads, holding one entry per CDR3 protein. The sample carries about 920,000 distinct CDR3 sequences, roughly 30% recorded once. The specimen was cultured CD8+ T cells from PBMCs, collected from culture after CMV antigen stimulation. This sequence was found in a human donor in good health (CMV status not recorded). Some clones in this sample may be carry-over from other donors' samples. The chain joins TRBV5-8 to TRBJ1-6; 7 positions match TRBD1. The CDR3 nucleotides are TGTGCCAGCAGCCCAGACCCGGGACAGAGAAATTCACCCCTCCACTTT. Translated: CASSPDPGQRNSPLHF.